The entry that follows covers one T cell receptor beta chain sequence. The data were taken from a study of identical twins. Trimming at V came to 3 bases and at J to 8 bases, leaving 7 bases not matched to a gene. This CDR3 comprises 14 residues. Template switching created a universal primer site, and the cDNA included unique molecular identifiers. TCRdb used MiXCR to reprocess the 5' RACE reads, holding one entry per CDR3 protein. The sample includes hundreds of thousands of distinct CDR3 sequences, 15% to 20% seen only once; the top ten take around 14%. These data were likewise used in another study, on T cells expressing NK-cell markers. From that study: The sequencing cohort of eight donors included seven HCMV-seropositive individuals and one seronegative individual.

Sequencing was carried out using PBMCs. The source is a woman aged 18-29 years in good health. The genes are TRBV12-3 or TRBV12-4 and TRBJ1-3; TRBD1 aligns across 7 bases. The chain's CDR3 is CASSFGDSRDTIYF. The CDR3 coding sequence is TGTGCCAGCAGTTTTGGGGACAGCCGGGACACCATATATTTT.